These T cell receptor beta chains were read from a single sample in a study of T cells in Graves' hyperthyroidism and ophthalmopathy. MiXCR, applied by TCRdb to the multiplex PCR reads, yields one record per CDR3 protein. The top ten clones hold roughly 30% of a sample with around 300,000 distinct CDR3 sequences, 12% to 15% of them seen once. The sequenced material came from blood. Receptors originate from a woman between 50 and 59 years old with Graves' hyperthyroidism that later progressed to Graves' ophthalmopathy. Each CDR3 is given with its conserved first and last residue. A D gene is named only where the DNA matches it firmly. Some rows mark clone size as missing; the rest say once, few, many or name a class of expanded clone.

TGCGCCAGCTCGACAGGGGGGGACACAGATACGCAGTATTTT CASSTGGDTDTQYF TRBD1 TRBJ2-3 TRBV5-1 many
TGTGCCAGCAGCTCCCCGCTAAGGAACACCGGGGAGCTGTTTTTT CASSSPLRNTGELFF . TRBJ2-2 TRBV28 .
TGTGCCAGCTCACGGACTAGCGGGAGTCCATCTAACACCGGGGAGCTGTTTTTT CASSRTSGSPSNTGELFF TRBD2 TRBJ2-2 TRBV18 .
TGTGCCAGCAGCTTCCTATGGAGGTCTGGGGCCAACGTCCTGACTTTC CASSFLWRSGANVLTF . TRBJ2-6 TRBV13 few
TGCAGTGCTAGAGACAGGGTTTTGGGCTACGAGCAGTACTTC CSARDRVLGYEQYF . TRBJ2-7 TRBV20-1 .
TGTGCCAGCAGTTCTGGGACTAGCGGGAGAAAAGTGAGCTCCTACAATGAGCAGTTCTTC CASSSGTSGRKVSSYNEQFF TRBD2 TRBJ2-1 TRBV27 many
TGTGCCAGCAGTTTAGCGGTGAGGCTAGCGGGAGACACAGATACGCAGTATTTT CASSLAVRLAGDTDTQYF TRBD2 TRBJ2-3 TRBV27 few
TGCAGCGCCTACTTAAGTGGGACAGGGTTGTACGAGCAGTACTTC CSAYLSGTGLYEQYF TRBD1 TRBJ2-7 TRBV29-1 many
TGTGCCAGTACCCGAGCGGACGGCCGTAGGCCCCAGCATTTT CASTRADGRRPQHF . TRBJ1-5 TRBV19 many
TGTGTCAGCAACGCTGGGGACAATGAGCAGCTCTTC CVSNAGDNEQLF . TRBJ2-1 TRBV28 .
TGCAGTGCTAGCTCCCTAGCGGACGAGCAGTACTTC CSASSLADEQYF TRBD2 TRBJ2-7 TRBV20-1 many
TGTGCCAGCAGTGTAGTTAGTGGGGAGACCCAGTACTTC CASSVVSGETQYF . TRBJ2-5 TRBV6-1 many
TGTGCCAGCTTCAGTGGGGTGGCTGAAGCTTTCTTT CASFSGVAEAFF . TRBJ1-1 TRBV27 few
TGTGCCAGCAGGGTCAGCGGGGGGGAGGACGAGCAGTACTTC CASRVSGGEDEQYF TRBD2 TRBJ2-7 TRBV6-1 many
TGTGCCAGCAACGGACTAGCGGGAGACGAGCAGTACTTC CASNGLAGDEQYF TRBD2 TRBJ2-7 TRBV2 many
TGCAGCGTTGGCCATACACTAGCGGGAGTCACCGGGGAGCTGTTTTTT CSVGHTLAGVTGELFF TRBD2 TRBJ2-2 TRBV29-1 .
TGTGCCAGCAGCGTAGGGCTAGCAGATTACAATGAGCAGTTCTTC CASSVGLADYNEQFF . TRBJ2-1 TRBV9 .
TGCGCCAGCAGCCAAGGGGGACAGGCGTTTAAGACCTACGAGCAGTACTTC CASSQGGQAFKTYEQYF TRBD1 TRBJ2-7 TRBV4-1 many
TGTGCCAGCAGCTTGCTGGCGGGTCGCTCCTACGAGCAGTACTTC CASSLLAGRSYEQYF . TRBJ2-7 TRBV7-8 many
TGCAGTGCTCATGGGCCGGGTATTGGGAAGACCCAGTACTTC CSAHGPGIGKTQYF . TRBJ2-5 TRBV20-1 many
TGCGCCAGCTCCCAAGCAATGGATACGCAGTATTTT CASSQAMDTQYF . TRBJ2-3 TRBV5-1 many
TGTGCCAGCAGCTTAGGACTAGCGGGAGCCCCCGTCGATGAGCAGTTCTTC CASSLGLAGAPVDEQFF TRBD2 TRBJ2-1 TRBV7-9 .
TGTGCCAGCAGCCCCCTAGGGGGAGAAGGGGAGACCCAGTACTTC CASSPLGGEGETQYF . TRBJ2-5 TRBV7-3 many
TGCGCCAGCAGCCAAGGGGAATCCTATAATTCACCCCTCCACTTT CASSQGESYNSPLHF . TRBJ1-6 TRBV4-1 few
TGCGCCAGCAGCTTGGCCCCCCAGGGAGACGACGAGCAGTACTTC CASSLAPQGDDEQYF . TRBJ2-7 TRBV5-1 many
TGTGCCAGCAGTGAATACATAGCGGGAGGTTTAGCCAAAAACATTCAGTACTTC CASSEYIAGGLAKNIQYF TRBD2 TRBJ2-4 TRBV6-1 many
TGTGCCAGTAACCGAGGCACTGAAGCTTTCTTT CASNRGTEAFF . TRBJ1-1 TRBV19 .
TGCGCCAGCAGCTTGGGAGGGAGTAAAGGCTACACCTTC CASSLGGSKGYTF . TRBJ1-2 TRBV5-1 many
TGTGCCAGCGGGAAGTACGAGCAGTACTTC CASGKYEQYF . TRBJ2-7 TRBV6-1 .
TGTGCCAGCAGCAAGGGGGGGTGGGGGAGGCTGGAGACCCAGTACTTC CASSKGGWGRLETQYF . TRBJ2-5 TRBV3-1 .
TGTGCCACCAGCAGGGGACAGGGGCTCACCACTGAAGCTTTCTTT CATSRGQGLTTEAFF TRBD1 TRBJ1-1 TRBV15 few
TGTGCCAGCAGCTTTCCGGACAGGGCTAATGAAGAACTGTTTTTT CASSFPDRANEELFF TRBD1 TRBJ1-4 TRBV7-8 .
TGCGCCAGCAGCCGAGACGGATTGTCCTCTGGAAACACCATATATTTT CASSRDGLSSGNTIYF . TRBJ1-3 TRBV5-1 few
TGTGCCAGCAGCTCGGGGGGACTAGCGTTAGCCAAAAACATTCAGTACTTC CASSSGGLALAKNIQYF TRBD2 TRBJ2-4 TRBV11-2 many
TGTGCCAGCAGCTTCGGAACAACACGCGGGGGTAGGTGGCAGTTCTTC CASSFGTTRGGRWQFF TRBD2 TRBJ2-1 TRBV11-2 many
TGTGCCAGCAGCCAAGCCAGGGTAAACTACGAGCAGTACTTC CASSQARVNYEQYF . TRBJ2-7 TRBV3-1 many
TGTGCCAGCAGTGAATACAGCTCCTACAATGAGCAGTTCTTC CASSEYSSYNEQFF . TRBJ2-1 TRBV6-1 many
TGTGCCAGCAGCGTAGGAGGCAGGGCGGAGGAGCAGTACTTC CASSVGGRAEEQYF . TRBJ2-7 TRBV9 .
TGCAGTGCTAGGCCCGACAGTGCCGGGGGTTCACCCCTCCACTTT CSARPDSAGGSPLHF . TRBJ1-6 TRBV20-1 many
TGTGCCAGCAGCCCAAGACAGGGCTCCGCCTCAGGGGCTTTCTTT CASSPRQGSASGAFF TRBD1 TRBJ1-1 TRBV3-1 many
TGTGCCAGCAGTAGGGACGGCACAGATACGCAGTATTTT CASSRDGTDTQYF . TRBJ2-3 TRBV6-1 .
TGTGCCAGCAGCCTCCGAAGGACAACTAATGAAAAACTGTTTTTT CASSLRRTTNEKLFF . TRBJ1-4 TRBV11-2 many
TGCAGTGCGATTACAGGGGTGGCTGAAAAACTGTTTTTT CSAITGVAEKLFF TRBD1 TRBJ1-4 TRBV20-1 .
TGTGCCAGCAGTTACGGTCCAGACTATGGCTACACCTTC CASSYGPDYGYTF . TRBJ1-2 TRBV6-5 many
TGCAGTGCTAAATGGACAGACACTAACTATGGCTACACCTTC CSAKWTDTNYGYTF . TRBJ1-2 TRBV20-1 few
TGTGCCAGCAGCTTAGACCAGGGGGATCAGCCCCAGCATTTT CASSLDQGDQPQHF TRBD1 TRBJ1-5 TRBV7-8 .
TGCAGTGCTAGTGAGGGCCCGTCCTACAATGAGCAGTTCTTC CSASEGPSYNEQFF . TRBJ2-1 TRBV20-1 many
TGTGCCAGCAGCTGGGGAGGGGATACGCAGTATTTT CASSWGGDTQYF TRBD2 TRBJ2-3 TRBV7-6 few
TGTGCCAGTAGCTTATGGACTAAGAATGAGCAGTTCTTC CASSLWTKNEQFF . TRBJ2-1 TRBV19 .
TGTGCCAGCAGGGGGGGGACAGGGCAGTTCTTC CASRGGTGQFF . TRBJ2-1 TRBV3-1 many
TGCAGTGCTAGCACCGGGCCCACGGGGGGAGATACGCAGTATTTT CSASTGPTGGDTQYF TRBD2 TRBJ2-3 TRBV20-1 many
TGTGCCAGCAGCCCAGGGGGGAGCGGGACAGGGGGCTCTGATACGCAGTATTTT CASSPGGSGTGGSDTQYF TRBD1 TRBJ2-3 TRBV11-3 .
TGTGCCAGCAGTTATAGTCCAAATGAAAAACTGTTTTTT CASSYSPNEKLFF . TRBJ1-4 TRBV6-5 .
TGCGCCAGCAGCTTTGGAGCTACCAACACCGGGGAGCTGTTTTTT CASSFGATNTGELFF . TRBJ2-2 TRBV5-1 many
TGTGCCAGTAGTATAAGGGGGGCGGCTCAGCCCCAGCATTTT CASSIRGAAQPQHF . TRBJ1-5 TRBV19 .